This TCR beta chain appears in the sequencing data of a study of glioma-infiltrating T cells. After removal of 1 base from V and 0 bases from J, the junction contained 8 bases not matched to a gene. Germline V lookup: CDR1 SGHRS, CDR2 YFSETQ. CDR3 length equals 17 residues. Using RNA template, CDR3s of TCR alpha and beta were amplified with iRepertoire arm-PCR. Tissue mRNA or PBMC total RNA, roughly 95-400 ng, went into one-step reverse transcription and amplification. MiXCR, applied by TCRdb to the multiplex PCR reads, yields one record per CDR3 protein. The sample lists roughly 120,000 distinct CDR3 sequences, around 23% occurring once. General study findings and limits: Gliomas, especially low-grade, showed above-expected tissue-blood divergence; non-neoplastic patients showed below.

The table lists this clonotype with many counts. Its antigen is undetermined. V is TRBV5-1 and J is TRBJ2-3; the match to TRBD1 covers 7 bases. The sample was glioma tissue, nonneoplastic brain tissue, or PBMCs (not recorded which). The sequence came from a human donor with low-grade glioma or glioblastoma, undergoing nonglioma brain surgery, or in good health (not recorded which). The CDR3 region has the DNA TGCGCCAGCAGCTTGAAAGGGGACAGATTAAGCACAGATACGCAGTATTTT. Protein sequence: CASSLKGDRLSTDTQYF.